Sequencing of this T cell receptor beta chain was carried out in a study of T-cell reconstitution after alpha-beta-depleted transplantation in children. Trimming took 5 bases from V and 6 from J; bases not matched to a gene: 13. CDR1 is SGHVS, CDR2 FQNEAQ, per germline. This CDR3 has 16 amino acids. Unique molecular identifiers were used to barcode this TCRbeta library. TCRdb reprocessed the PCR reads with MiXCR, giving one entry per CDR3 protein. Of roughly 500,000 distinct CDR3 sequences in the sample, around 20% were seen once. This rearrangement joins TRBV7-8 to TRBJ1-5; TRBD1 matches 7 bases. The starting material was PBMCs from the stem cell graft donor, obtained from the stem cell graft. This clonotype originated in a human donor who donated a stem cell graft to a child with acute lymphoblastic leukemia. The CDR3 here is CASSPWTGGLGQPQHF. The CDR3 DNA reads TGTGCCAGCAGCCCCTGGACAGGAGGGTTGGGTCAGCCCCAGCATTTT.